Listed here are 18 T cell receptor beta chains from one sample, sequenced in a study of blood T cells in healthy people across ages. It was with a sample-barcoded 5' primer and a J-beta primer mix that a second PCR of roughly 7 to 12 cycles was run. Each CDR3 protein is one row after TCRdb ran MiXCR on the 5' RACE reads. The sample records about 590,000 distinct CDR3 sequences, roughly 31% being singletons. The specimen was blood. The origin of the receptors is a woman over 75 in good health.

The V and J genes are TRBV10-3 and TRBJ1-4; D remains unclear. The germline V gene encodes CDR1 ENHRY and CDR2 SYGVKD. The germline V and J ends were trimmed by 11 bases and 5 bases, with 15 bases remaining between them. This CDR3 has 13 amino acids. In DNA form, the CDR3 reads TGTGCCTCGAGTCCCAACCCAAATGAAAAACTGTTTTTT. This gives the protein CASSPNPNEKLFF.

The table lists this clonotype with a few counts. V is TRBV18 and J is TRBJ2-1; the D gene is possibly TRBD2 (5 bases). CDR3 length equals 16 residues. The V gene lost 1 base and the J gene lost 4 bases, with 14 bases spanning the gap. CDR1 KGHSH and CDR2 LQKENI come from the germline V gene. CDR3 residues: CASSPLANEGYNEQFF. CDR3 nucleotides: TGTGCCAGCTCACCACTGGCTAACGAGGGATACAATGAGCAGTTCTTC.

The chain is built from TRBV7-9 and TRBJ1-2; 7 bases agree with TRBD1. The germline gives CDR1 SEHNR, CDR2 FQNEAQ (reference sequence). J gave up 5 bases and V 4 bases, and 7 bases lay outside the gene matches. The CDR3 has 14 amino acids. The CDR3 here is CASSSTGREYGYTF. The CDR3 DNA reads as TGTGCCAGCAGCTCGACAGGGCGGGAATATGGCTACACCTTC.

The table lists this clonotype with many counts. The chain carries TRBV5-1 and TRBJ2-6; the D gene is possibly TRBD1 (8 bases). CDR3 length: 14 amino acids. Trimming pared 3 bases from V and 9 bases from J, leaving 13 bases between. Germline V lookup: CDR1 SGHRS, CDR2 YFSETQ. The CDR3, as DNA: TGCGCCAGCAGCTGGGGGGGACAGGTCAACGTCCTGACTTTC. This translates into CASSWGGQVNVLTF.

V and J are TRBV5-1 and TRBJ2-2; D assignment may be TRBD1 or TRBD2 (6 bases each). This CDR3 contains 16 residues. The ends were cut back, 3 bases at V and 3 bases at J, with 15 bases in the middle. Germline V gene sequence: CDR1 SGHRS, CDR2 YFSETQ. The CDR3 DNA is TGCGCCAGCAGCTCAGTGGGGGGCGCGGACACCGGGGAGCTGTTTTTT. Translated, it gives CASSSVGGADTGELFF. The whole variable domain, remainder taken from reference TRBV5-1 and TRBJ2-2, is KAGVTQTPRYLIKTRGQQVTLSCSPISGHRSVSWYQQTPGQGLQFLFEYFSETQRNKGNFPGRFSGRQFSNSRSEMNVSTLELGDSALYLCASSSVGGADTGELFFGEGSRLTVL.

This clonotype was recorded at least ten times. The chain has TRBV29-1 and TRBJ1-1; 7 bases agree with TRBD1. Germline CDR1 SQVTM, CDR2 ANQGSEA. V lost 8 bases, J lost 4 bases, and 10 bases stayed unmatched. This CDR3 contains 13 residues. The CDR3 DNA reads TGCAGCTGGGGACAGACAAAGGTCACTGAAGCTTTCTTT. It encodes CSWGQTKVTEAFF.

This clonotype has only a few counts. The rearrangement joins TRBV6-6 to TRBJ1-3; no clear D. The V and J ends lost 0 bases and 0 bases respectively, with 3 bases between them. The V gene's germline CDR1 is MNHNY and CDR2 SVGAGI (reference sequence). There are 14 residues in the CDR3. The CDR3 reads CASSYSGSGNTIYF. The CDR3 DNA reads TGTGCCAGCAGTTACTCGGGCTCTGGAAACACCATATATTTT.

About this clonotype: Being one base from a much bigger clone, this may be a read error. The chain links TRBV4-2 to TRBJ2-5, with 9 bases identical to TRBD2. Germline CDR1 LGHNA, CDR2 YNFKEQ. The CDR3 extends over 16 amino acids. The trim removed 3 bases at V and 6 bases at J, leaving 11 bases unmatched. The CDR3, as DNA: TGTGCCAGCAGCCAGGACGGCGGGGGGGCAGGGAAGACCCAGTACTTC. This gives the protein CASSQDGGGAGKTQYF.

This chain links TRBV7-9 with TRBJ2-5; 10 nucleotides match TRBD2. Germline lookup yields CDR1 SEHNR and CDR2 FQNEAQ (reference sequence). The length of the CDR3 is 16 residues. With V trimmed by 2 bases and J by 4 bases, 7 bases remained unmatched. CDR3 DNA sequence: TGTGCCAGCAGCTTACCCGCGGGACTAGCGAGAGAGACCCAGTACTTC. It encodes CASSLPAGLARETQYF.

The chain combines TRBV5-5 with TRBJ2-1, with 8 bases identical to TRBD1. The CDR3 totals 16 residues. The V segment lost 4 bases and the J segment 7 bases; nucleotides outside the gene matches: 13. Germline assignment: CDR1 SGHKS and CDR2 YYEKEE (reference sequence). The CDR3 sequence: CASSGAWTTGGNEQFF. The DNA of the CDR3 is TGTGCCAGCAGCGGGGCATGGACAACAGGGGGGAATGAGCAGTTCTTC. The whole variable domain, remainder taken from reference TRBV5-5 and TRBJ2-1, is DAGVTQSPTHLIKTRGQQVTLRCSPISGHKSVSWYQQVLGQGPQFIFQYYEKEERGRGNFPDRFSARQFPNYSSELNVNALLLGDSALYLCASSGAWTTGGNEQFFGPGTRLTVL.

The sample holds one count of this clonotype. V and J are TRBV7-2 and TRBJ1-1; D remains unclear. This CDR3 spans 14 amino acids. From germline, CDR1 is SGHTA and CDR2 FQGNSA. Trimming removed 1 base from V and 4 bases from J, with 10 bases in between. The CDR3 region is CASSLDRMSTEAFF. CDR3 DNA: TGTGCCAGCAGCTTAGACAGAATGAGCACTGAAGCTTTCTTT.

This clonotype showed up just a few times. The CDR3 bases are TGTGCCAGTAGTATTCCAGGCCGGGGAGGCTACACCTTC. Amino acid sequence: CASSIPGRGGYTF. This rearrangement joins TRBV19 to TRBJ1-2; D gene unclear. Germline CDR1 is LNHDA and CDR2 is SQIVND (reference sequence). Trimming cost V 3 bases and J 8 bases, with 13 bases left between them. This CDR3 has 13 residues.

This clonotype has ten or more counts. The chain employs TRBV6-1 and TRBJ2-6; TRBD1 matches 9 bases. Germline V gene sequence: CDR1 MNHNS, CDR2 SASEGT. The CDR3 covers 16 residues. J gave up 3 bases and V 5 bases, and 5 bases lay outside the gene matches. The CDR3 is CASSSLGQGGANVLTF. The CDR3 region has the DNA TGTGCCAGCAGTTCCCTGGGACAGGGTGGGGCCAACGTCCTGACTTTC.

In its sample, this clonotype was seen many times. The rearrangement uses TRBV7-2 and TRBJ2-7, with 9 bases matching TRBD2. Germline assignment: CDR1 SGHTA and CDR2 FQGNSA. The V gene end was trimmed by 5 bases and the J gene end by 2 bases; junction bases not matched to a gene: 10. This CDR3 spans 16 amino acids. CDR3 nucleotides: TGTGCCAGCAGCACCGATAGCGGGGGCCTCACCTACGAGCAGTACTTC. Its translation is CASSTDSGGLTYEQYF.

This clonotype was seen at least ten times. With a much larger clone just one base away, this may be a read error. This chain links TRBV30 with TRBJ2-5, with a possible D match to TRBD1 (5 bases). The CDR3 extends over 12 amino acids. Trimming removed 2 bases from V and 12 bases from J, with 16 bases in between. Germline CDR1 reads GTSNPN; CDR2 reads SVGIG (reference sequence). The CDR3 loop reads CAWSIKSGYEYF. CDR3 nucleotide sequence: TGTGCCTGGAGTATCAAATCAGGGTACGAGTACTTC.

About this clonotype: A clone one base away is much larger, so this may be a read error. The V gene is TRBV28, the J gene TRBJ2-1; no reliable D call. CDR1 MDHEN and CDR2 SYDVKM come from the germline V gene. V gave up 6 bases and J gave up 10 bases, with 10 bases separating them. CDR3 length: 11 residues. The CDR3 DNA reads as TGTGCCAGCAGCAACTTCCGGGAGCAGTTCTTC. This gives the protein CASSNFREQFF.

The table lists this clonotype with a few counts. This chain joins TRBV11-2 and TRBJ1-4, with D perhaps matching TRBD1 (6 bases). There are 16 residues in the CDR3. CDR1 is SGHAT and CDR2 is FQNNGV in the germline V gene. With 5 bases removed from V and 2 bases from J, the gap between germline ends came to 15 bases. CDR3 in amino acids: CASSPNGGRTNEKLFF. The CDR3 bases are TGTGCCAGCAGCCCGAACGGGGGGCGGACTAATGAAAAACTGTTTTTT. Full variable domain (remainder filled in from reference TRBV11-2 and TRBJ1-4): EAGVAQSPRYKIIEKRQSVAFWCNPISGHATLYWYQQILGQGPKLLIQFQNNGVVDDSQLPKDRFSAERLKGVDSTLKIQPAKLEDSAVYLCASSPNGGRTNEKLFFGSGTQLSVL.

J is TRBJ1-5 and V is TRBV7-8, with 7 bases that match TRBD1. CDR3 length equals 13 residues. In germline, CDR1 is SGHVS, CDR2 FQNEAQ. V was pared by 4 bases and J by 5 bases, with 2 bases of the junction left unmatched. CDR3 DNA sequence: TGTGCCAGCAGCTCGACAGGGTATCAGCCCCAGCATTTT. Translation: CASSSTGYQPQHF.